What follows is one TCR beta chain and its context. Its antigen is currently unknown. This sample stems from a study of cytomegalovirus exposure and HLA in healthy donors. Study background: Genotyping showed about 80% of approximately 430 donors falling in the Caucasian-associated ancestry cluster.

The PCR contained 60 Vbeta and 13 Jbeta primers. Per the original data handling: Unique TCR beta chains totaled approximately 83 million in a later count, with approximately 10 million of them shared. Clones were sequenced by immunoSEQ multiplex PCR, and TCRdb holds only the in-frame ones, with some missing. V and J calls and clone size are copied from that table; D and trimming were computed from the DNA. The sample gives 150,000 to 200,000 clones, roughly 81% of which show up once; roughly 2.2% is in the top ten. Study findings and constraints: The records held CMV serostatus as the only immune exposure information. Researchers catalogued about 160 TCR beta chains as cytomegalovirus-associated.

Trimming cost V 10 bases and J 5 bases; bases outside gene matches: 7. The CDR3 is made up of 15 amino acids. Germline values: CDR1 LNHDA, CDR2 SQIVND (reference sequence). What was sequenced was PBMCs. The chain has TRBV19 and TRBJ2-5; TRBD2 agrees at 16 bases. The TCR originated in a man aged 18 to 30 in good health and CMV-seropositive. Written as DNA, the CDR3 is TGTGCCACCTCGGGACTAGCGGGGGGGTCGGAGACCCAGTACTTC. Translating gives CATSGLAGGSETQYF.